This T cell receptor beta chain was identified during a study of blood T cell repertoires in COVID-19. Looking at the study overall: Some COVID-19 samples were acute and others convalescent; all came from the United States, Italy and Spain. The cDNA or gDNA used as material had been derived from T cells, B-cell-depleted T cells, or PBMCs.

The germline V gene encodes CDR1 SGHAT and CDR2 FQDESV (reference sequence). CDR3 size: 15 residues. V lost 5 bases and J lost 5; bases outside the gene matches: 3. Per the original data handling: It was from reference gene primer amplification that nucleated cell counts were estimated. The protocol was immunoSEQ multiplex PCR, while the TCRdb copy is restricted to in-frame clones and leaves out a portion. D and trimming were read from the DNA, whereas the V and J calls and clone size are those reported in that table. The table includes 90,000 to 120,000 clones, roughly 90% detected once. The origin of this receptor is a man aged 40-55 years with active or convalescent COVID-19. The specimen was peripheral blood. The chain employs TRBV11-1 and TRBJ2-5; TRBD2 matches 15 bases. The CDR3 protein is CASSPGTSGRETQYF. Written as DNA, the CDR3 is TGTGCCAGCAGCCCTGGGACTAGCGGGAGGGAGACCCAGTACTTC.